One T cell receptor beta chain is described in this entry. The clone's antigen remains unknown. Per-base quality was not reported, and no clone a single base away is much larger than it. The record originates from a study of beta chain features in type 1 diabetes (dated by TCRdb to about 2018). Background for the entire study: Mean age, gender distribution, total cell number and subset yield were not different between patients and healthy donors. A total of roughly 100 million sorted cells were examined across all samples, and the number of cells per subset was strongly correlated with RNA yield. The study compared the TCRB repertoires of sorted circulating CD4+ T cell subsets in recently diagnosed type 1 diabetes patients with those in matched healthy donors. Whereas all 28 donors provided naive and central memory subsets, regulatory and stem cell-like memory subsets were isolated from just 8 patients and roughly 8 healthy donors.

All of the isolated RNA was reverse transcribed with the High Capacity cDNA Reverse Transcription Kit, so expressed TCRB transcripts were sequenced. Deep immunoSEQ sequencing was applied to naive, central memory and regulatory T cell samples, giving an average of roughly 3.5 million total reads per sample. Sorted cells were lysed in RLT buffer, and RNA was extracted using DNase-treated RNeasy Micro or Mini kits according to cell number. Each cell subset was processed separately to prevent cross-contamination, with patient and healthy donor samples processed together. The immunoSEQ multiplex PCR was used to amplify TCRB sequences from cDNA, yielding 87-bp fragments that span the CDR3 region. Amplicons were sequenced on the Illumina HiSeq platform. From the authors' description of their analysis: PCR bias was corrected computationally using synthetic template baselines, and reads within Hamming distance 2 were collapsed, with unmergeable singletons discarded. Reads were aligned to IMGT to assign V, D and J genes, CDR3 length, and insertions or deletions at six rearrangement sites. Within each subset, clonotype counts were normalized to sorted cell number, and only after that were true diversity and Gini coefficients computed with the tcR R package. Repertoire sharing was quantified using the overlap coefficient calculated on TCRB nucleotide sequences. Out-of-frame TCRB sequences from naive cells were analyzed as a proxy for the pre-selection repertoire. The immuneACCESS repertoire file appears here via TCRdb, limited to in-frame rearrangements. These files lack a portion of the clones; in checked studies, under half of the deficit traces to unresolved V genes, and the cause of the others is not known. V, J and clone size are taken as reported in that table, and D and trimming were inferred from the DNA itself. Here the sample has nearly 250,000 clones; roughly 70% occur a single time. The ten largest clones capture approximately 0.05% of the sample.

A single peripheral blood draw of approximately 100 mL on average was collected from each donor into heparinised tubes. A BD FACSAria II and a panel including CD45RO, CCR7, CD25, CD127, CD95 and CD27 were used to sort naive, central memory, regulatory and stem cell-like memory CD4+ T cells. All sorted populations exceeded 95% purity. PBMCs were isolated immediately by Lymphoprep density gradient centrifugation and stained directly without culture. To minimize batch effects, samples were stained and sorted in pairs, one healthy donor with one patient per experiment. General study outcomes and caveats: Type 1 diabetes patients showed a moderate but significant shortening of TCRB CDR3 length in all four CD4+ subsets. The naive, central memory and regulatory TCRB repertoires appeared to resemble one another more closely among patients than among healthy donors. Shorter templates might have been favored by PCR, but patient and control samples were amplified and corrected together, so both groups would have been affected equally by any skew. At VDJ recombination sites, patients with type 1 diabetes made fewer insertions and deleted more nucleotides, a pattern implying thymic rearrangement abnormalities. Because small numbers of individuals were included in the HLA sub-analyses, any influence of HLA type on TCRB rearrangement was left unresolved. Because cDNA was sequenced instead of genomic DNA, activated cells with high expression could be over-represented, although the groups did not differ in activation or CD3 levels.

Its CDR3 holds 14 amino acids, cysteine through phenylalanine. Only the CDR3 part of the read is kept: 42 bases, read in frame from the first base. CDR1 SGHRS and CDR2 YFSETQ were looked up in the germline V gene. V and J lose 2 bases and 3 bases, and a span of 12 bases separates them. The TCR originated in a man younger than 40 in good health. This sequence uses TRBV5-1 and TRBJ2-7; the D gene identity is not certain. The sequencing input was naive CD4+ T cells from blood. What this sample's cell subset or site label stands for: true naive CD4+ T cells. The CDR3 amino acid sequence is: CASSLASGNYEQYF. The DNA sequence is TGCGCCAGCAGCTTAGCCTCGGGTAACTACGAGCAGTACTTC.